Listed below are T cell receptor beta chains from one sample, sequenced in a study of T cells in Graves' hyperthyroidism and ophthalmopathy. TCRdb recomputed calls from the multiplex PCR reads with MiXCR, one row per CDR3 protein. Of over 450,000 distinct CDR3 sequences in the sample, around 14% were seen once. Source material: blood. The receptors here all came from a woman under 30 with Graves' hyperthyroidism. Each CDR3 is given with its conserved first and last residue. A D gene is named only where the DNA matches it firmly. Rows may omit the clone size; those that give it use once, few, many or a size class.

j_gene | v_gene | abundance | d_gene | CDR3nt | CDR3aa
TRBJ1-2 | TRBV12-3/TRBV12-4 | many | - | TGTGCCAGCAGTTTATACTCCAACTATGGCTACACCTTC | CASSLYSNYGYTF
TRBJ1-1 | TRBV19 | - | TRBD1 | TGTGCCAGTAGTGACACAGGGGTAAGCACTGAAGCTTTCTTT | CASSDTGVSTEAFF
TRBJ2-3 | TRBV9 | many | TRBD1 | TGTGCCAGCAGCGGAGGGGGCGGTTCCACAGATACGCAGTATTTT | CASSGGGGSTDTQYF
TRBJ1-1 | TRBV7-9 | once | TRBD1 | TGTGCCAGCAGCTTAACCCTGGGACAGGGGACCACTGAAGCTTTCTTT | CASSLTLGQGTTEAFF
TRBJ2-3 | TRBV18 | many | - | TGTGCCAGCTCACCACTACTGAGATCGCCAGATACGCAGTATTTT | CASSPLLRSPDTQYF
TRBJ1-3 | TRBV19 | few | - | TGTGCCAGTAGTATGGGGACCGCTGGAAACACCATATATTTT | CASSMGTAGNTIYF
TRBJ1-1 | TRBV18 | many | - | TGTGCCAGCTCACCGTCGACCTTCACTGAAGCTTTCTTT | CASSPSTFTEAFF
TRBJ2-7 | TRBV5-8 | few | TRBD2 | TGTGCCAGCAGCCCACGGGGAACCGGGAGGGAGCAGTACTTC | CASSPRGTGREQYF
TRBJ2-7 | TRBV28 | many | - | TGTGCCAGCAGTTCGGAACTAACCCTAAGGCCCCCCTACGAGCAGTACTTC | CASSSELTLRPPYEQYF
TRBJ2-1 | TRBV27 | many | TRBD2 | TGTGCCAGCAGCCTACTAGCGGGAGCCATTTACAATGAGCAGTTCTTC | CASSLLAGAIYNEQFF
TRBJ2-3 | TRBV11-3 | many | - | TGTGCCAGCAGCCACCAGGGCACAGATACGCAGTATTTT | CASSHQGTDTQYF
TRBJ2-1 | TRBV20-1 | many | TRBD2 | TGCAGTGCTAGGGTCGGGGGGGGTTACAATGAGCAGTTCTTC | CSARVGGGYNEQFF
TRBJ2-3 | TRBV4-1 | many | - | TGCGCCAGCAGCCAAGCTGGGGCCAGCGCGACAGATACGCAGTATTTT | CASSQAGASATDTQYF
TRBJ2-3 | TRBV29-1 | many | - | TGCAGCGTTTGTTCAGGGACCCTCGGTAGCACAGATACGCAGTATTTT | CSVCSGTLGSTDTQYF
TRBJ2-1 | TRBV5-6 | few | - | TGTGCCAGCAGCTTGGCCGCCCTTTGGGAGCGAAGCATCAATGAGCAGTTCTTC | CASSLAALWERSINEQFF
TRBJ1-2 | TRBV7-9 | many | TRBD1 | TGTGCCAGCCGCTCGTCCAGCGGACAGGGGAAACCGAACTATGGCTACACCTTC | CASRSSSGQGKPNYGYTF
TRBJ2-5 | TRBV7-3 | few | - | TGTGCCAGCAGCTTACAGGCTAGAGGAGGAGAGACCCAGTACTTC | CASSLQARGGETQYF
TRBJ1-4 | TRBV6-5 | - | - | TGTGCCAGCAGTTACTCGGGGGGCGGTGAAAAACTGTTTTTT | CASSYSGGGEKLFF
TRBJ2-3 | TRBV12-3/TRBV12-4 | many | - | TGTGCCAGCAGTTTCGGCGGCAGGACCACAGATACGCAGTATTTT | CASSFGGRTTDTQYF
TRBJ1-4 | TRBV6-1 | many | - | TGTGCCAGCGTTGACAGCTTAAATGAAAAACTGTTTTTT | CASVDSLNEKLFF
TRBJ1-2 | TRBV7-3 | - | TRBD1 | TGTGCCAGCAGCTTAACCTCCGGGACAGGGGCTAACTATGGCTACACCTTC | CASSLTSGTGANYGYTF
TRBJ2-1 | TRBV12-3/TRBV12-4 | many | - | TGTGCCAGCAGCCTTGAGGTCCCCACGGGTGAGCAGTTCTTC | CASSLEVPTGEQFF
TRBJ1-4 | TRBV19 | - | - | TGTGCCAGTAGTATACTTACGGGCTATGGTGAAAAACTGTTTTTT | CASSILTGYGEKLFF
TRBJ2-1 | TRBV5-1 | many | TRBD2 | TGCGCCAGCAGCTTGGGGGGGAAAGCGGGAGGCTTCAATGAGCAGTTCTTC | CASSLGGKAGGFNEQFF
TRBJ2-1 | TRBV27 | many | - | TGTGCCAGCAGCTTAAACTACAATGAGCAGTTCTTC | CASSLNYNEQFF
TRBJ1-1 | TRBV7-3 | many | - | TGTGCCAGCAGCTTAACGGTGTCGGCACCCGAAGCTTTCTTT | CASSLTVSAPEAFF
TRBJ2-1 | TRBV3-1 | many | - | TGTGCCAGCAGCCAAGATCATGAGCAGTTCTTC | CASSQDHEQFF
TRBJ1-2 | TRBV27 | many | TRBD1 | TGTGCCAGCAGTTTATTGGGACAGGGGGCAGCCCCCTATGGCTACACCTTC | CASSLLGQGAAPYGYTF